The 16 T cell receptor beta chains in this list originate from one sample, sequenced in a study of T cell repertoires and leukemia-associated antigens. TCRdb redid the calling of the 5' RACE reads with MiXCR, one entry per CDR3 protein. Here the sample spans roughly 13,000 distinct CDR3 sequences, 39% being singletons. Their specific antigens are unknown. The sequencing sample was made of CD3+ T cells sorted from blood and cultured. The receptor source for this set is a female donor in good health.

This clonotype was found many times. CDR3 nucleotides: TGTGCCAGCAGCTTAAAAGGCGGAGGGACCTACAATGAGCAGTTCTTC. Translating it yields CASSLKGGGTYNEQFF. The chain uses TRBV7-3 and TRBJ2-1; perhaps TRBD2 as D (6 bases). This CDR3 has 16 amino acids. Per germline, CDR1 SGHTA and CDR2 FQGTGA. Trimming removed 1 base at V and 2 bases at J, with 12 bases between.

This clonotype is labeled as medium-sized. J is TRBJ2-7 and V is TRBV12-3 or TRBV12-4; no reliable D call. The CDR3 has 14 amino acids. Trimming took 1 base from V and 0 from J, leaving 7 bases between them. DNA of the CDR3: TGTGCCAGCAGTTTAGTTGGGCCCTCCTACGAGCAGTACTTC. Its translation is CASSLVGPSYEQYF.

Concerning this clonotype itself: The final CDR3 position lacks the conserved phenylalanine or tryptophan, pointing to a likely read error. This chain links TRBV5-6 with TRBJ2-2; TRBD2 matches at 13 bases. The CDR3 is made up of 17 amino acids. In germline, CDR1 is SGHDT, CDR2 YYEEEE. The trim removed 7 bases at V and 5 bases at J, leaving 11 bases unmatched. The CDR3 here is CASGLRLAGGWTGELFV. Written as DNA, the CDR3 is TGTGCCAGCGGACTCAGACTAGCGGGAGGATGGACCGGGGAGCTGTTTGTT.

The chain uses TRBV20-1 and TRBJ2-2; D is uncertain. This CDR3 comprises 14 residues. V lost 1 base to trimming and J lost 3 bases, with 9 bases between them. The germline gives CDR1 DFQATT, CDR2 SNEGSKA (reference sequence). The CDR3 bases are TGCAGTGCTAGAGGGGCATCCCACACCGGGGAGCTGTTTTTT. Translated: CSARGASHTGELFF.

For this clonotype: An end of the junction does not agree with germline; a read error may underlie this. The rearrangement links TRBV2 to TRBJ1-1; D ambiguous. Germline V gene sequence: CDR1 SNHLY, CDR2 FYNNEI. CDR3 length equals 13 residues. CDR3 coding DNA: TGTGCCAGCGGTGAAATGGGGAACACTGAAGCTTTCTTT. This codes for CASGEMGNTEAFF.

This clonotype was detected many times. The chain's CDR3 is CASSPPLGSSEQFF. In nucleotides, the CDR3 is TGTGCCAGCAGCCCTCCCCTAGGATCCAGTGAGCAGTTCTTC. This chain links TRBV28 with TRBJ2-1; D gene uncertain. The CDR3 runs 14 residues. CDR1 and CDR2 (germline): MDHEN, SYDVKM. The V end lost 6 bases, the J end lost 9 bases, and 18 bases lay between the germline ends.

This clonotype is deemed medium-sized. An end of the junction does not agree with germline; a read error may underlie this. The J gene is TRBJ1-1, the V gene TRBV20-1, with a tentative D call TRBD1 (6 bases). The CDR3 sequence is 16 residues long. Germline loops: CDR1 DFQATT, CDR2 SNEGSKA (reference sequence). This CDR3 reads CSARDPRGRTNTEAFF. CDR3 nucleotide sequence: TGCAGTGCTAGAGATCCCAGGGGCAGAACGAACACCGAAGCTTTCTTT.

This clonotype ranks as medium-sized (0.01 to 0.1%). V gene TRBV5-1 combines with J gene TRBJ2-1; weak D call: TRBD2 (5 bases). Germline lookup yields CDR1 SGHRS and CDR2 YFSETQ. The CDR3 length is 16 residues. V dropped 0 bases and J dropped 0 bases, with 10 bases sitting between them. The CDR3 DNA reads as TGCGCCAGCAGCTTGGGAGGGCGCAGCTCCTACAATGAGCAGTTCTTC. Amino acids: CASSLGGRSSYNEQFF.

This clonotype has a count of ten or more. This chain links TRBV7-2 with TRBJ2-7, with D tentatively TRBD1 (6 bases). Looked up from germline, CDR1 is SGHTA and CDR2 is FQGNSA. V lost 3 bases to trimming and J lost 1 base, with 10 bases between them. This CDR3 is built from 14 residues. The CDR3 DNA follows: TGTGCCAGCAGCTTGTTGACAGGTTCCTACGAGCAGTACTTC. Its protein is CASSLLTGSYEQYF.

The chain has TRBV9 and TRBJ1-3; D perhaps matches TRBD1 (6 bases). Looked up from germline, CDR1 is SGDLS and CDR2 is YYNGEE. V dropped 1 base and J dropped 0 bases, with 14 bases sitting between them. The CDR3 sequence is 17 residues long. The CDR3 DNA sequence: TGTGCCAGCAGCGTATATAGCGGGGGGCCCTCTGGAAACACCATATATTTT. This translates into CASSVYSGGPSGNTIYF.

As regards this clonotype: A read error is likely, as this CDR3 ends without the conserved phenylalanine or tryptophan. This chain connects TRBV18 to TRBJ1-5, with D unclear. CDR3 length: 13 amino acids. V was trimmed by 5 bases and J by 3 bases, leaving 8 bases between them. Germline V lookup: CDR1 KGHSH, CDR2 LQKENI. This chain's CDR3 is CASSKYTNQPQHS. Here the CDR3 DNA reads TGTGCCAGCTCAAAATATACCAATCAGCCCCAGCATTCT.

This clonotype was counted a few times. The CDR3 reads CASSFSSGSPQETQYF. In nucleotides, the CDR3 is TGCGCCAGCAGCTTCTCTAGCGGGAGTCCCCAAGAGACCCAGTACTTC. V and J are TRBV5-1 and TRBJ2-5; TRBD2 matches 10 bases. The CDR3 sequence is 16 residues long. Germline V gene lookup returns CDR1 SGHRS and CDR2 YFSETQ. V shed 2 bases, J shed 1 base, and the junction held 5 bases outside the gene matches.

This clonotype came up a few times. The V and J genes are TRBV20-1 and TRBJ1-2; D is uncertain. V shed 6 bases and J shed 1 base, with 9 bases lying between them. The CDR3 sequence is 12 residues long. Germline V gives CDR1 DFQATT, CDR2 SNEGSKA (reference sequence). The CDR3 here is CSAVTHNYGYTF. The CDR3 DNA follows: TGCAGTGCCGTGACACATAACTATGGCTACACCTTC.

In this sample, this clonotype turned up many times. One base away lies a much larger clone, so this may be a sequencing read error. In DNA form, the CDR3 reads TGCGCCAGCAGCCAAGAGTCGCGGGAGGACGCCAAGGATAATGGGCAGTTCTTC. It is translated as CASSQESREDAKDNGQFF. The rearrangement links TRBV4-3 to TRBJ2-1, with 8 positions matching TRBD2. Germline V lookup: CDR1 LGHNA, CDR2 YSLEER. The CDR3 sequence is 18 residues long.

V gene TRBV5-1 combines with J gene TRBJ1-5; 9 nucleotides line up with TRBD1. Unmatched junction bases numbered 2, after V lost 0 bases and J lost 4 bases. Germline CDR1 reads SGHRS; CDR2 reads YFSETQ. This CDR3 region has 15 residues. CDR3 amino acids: CASSLGGTGNQPQHF. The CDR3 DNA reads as TGCGCCAGCAGCTTGGGGGGGACAGGGAATCAGCCCCAGCATTTT.

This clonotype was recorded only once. The CDR3 nucleotides read TGTGCCAGCACCCAAGGGGTGGACTACAATGAGCAGTACTTC. It is translated as CASTQGVDYNEQYF. The chain has TRBV6-2 or TRBV6-3 and TRBJ2-7; a possible D gene is TRBD2 (6 bases). The CDR3 runs 14 residues. Looked up from germline, CDR1 is MNHEY and CDR2 is SVGEGT. V was trimmed by 7 bases and J by 7 bases, leaving 20 bases between them.